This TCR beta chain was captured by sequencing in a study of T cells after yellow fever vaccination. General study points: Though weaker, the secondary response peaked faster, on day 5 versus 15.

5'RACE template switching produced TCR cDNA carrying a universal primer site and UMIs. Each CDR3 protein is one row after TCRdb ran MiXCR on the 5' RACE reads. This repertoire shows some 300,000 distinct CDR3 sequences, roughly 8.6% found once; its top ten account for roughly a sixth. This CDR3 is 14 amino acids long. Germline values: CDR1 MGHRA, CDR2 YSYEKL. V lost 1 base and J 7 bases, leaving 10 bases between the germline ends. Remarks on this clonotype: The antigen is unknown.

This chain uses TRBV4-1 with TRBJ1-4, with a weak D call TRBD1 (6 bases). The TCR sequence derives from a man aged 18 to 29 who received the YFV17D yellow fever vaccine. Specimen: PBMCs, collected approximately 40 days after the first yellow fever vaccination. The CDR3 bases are TGCGCCAGCAGCCAAGCTGGGGGCGGTGAAAAACTGTTTTTT. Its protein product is CASSQAGGGEKLFF.